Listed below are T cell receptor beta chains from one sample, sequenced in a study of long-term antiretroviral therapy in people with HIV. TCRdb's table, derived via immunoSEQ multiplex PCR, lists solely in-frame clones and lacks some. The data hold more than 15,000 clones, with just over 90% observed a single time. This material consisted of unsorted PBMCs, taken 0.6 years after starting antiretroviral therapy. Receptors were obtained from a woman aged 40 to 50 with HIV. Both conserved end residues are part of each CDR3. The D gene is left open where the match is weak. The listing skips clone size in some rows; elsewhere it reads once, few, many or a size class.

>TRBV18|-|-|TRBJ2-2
CASSPRGQDTSTGELFF
TGTGCCAGCTCACCACGGGGGCAGGACACGTCTACCGGGGAGCTGTTTTTT
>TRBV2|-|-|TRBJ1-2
CASSRLGGNTF
TGTGCCAGCAGTCGACTGGGGGGGAACACCTTC
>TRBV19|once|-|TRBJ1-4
CASSNRVTEKLFF
TGTGCCAGTAGTAACAGGGTTACTGAAAAACTGTTTTTT
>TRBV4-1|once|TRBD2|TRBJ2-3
CASSQEASGGLSSSTDTQYF
TGCGCCAGCAGCCAAGAGGCTAGCGGGGGGCTTAGTTCTAGCACAGATACGCAGTATTTT
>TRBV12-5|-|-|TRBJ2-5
CASGPRDFQETQYF
TGTGCTAGTGGCCCCCGGGACTTCCAAGAGACCCAGTACTTC
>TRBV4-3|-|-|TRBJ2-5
CASSHREGVKTQYF
TGCGCCAGCAGCCACCGGGAAGGGGTGAAGACCCAGTACTTC
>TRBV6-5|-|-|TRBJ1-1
CASSLQRAHTEAFF
TGTGCCAGCAGTTTACAAAGGGCACACACTGAAGCTTTCTTT
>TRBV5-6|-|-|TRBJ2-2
CASSLEVEGTGELFF
TGTGCCAGCAGCTTAGAGGTAGAGGGCACCGGGGAGCTGTTTTTT
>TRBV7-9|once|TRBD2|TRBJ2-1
CASSFLRGGLGEQFF
TGTGCCAGCAGCTTTTTGCGGGGGGGTCTGGGTGAGCAGTTCTTC
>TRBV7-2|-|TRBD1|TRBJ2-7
CASSLATGGSYEQYF
TGTGCCAGCAGCTTAGCTACAGGGGGCTCCTACGAGCAGTACTTC
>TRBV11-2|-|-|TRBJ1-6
CASSLEFLDNSPLHF
TGTGCCAGCAGCTTAGAGTTTCTTGATAATTCACCCCTCCACTTT
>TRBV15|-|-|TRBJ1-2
CATSSGHQGYGYTF
TGTGCCACCAGCTCTGGGCACCAGGGGTATGGCTACACCTTC
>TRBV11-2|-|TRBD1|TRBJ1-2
CASSLRQGKSYGYTF
TGTGCCAGCAGCTTACGACAGGGGAAATCCTATGGCTACACCTTC
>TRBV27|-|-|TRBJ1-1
CASSLSTGRATEAFF
TGTGCCAGCAGTTTATCAACCGGCCGAGCCACTGAAGCTTTCTTT
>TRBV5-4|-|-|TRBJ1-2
CASSLERLANYGYTF
TGTGCCAGCAGCTTGGAACGGCTAGCTAACTATGGCTACACCTTC
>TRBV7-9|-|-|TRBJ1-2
CASSLAAGTPSGYTF
TGTGCCAGCAGCTTAGCGGCCGGGACCCCCTCTGGCTACACCTTC
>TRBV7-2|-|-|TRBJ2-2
CASSSRPGELFF
TGTGCCAGCAGCTCTAGGCCCGGGGAGCTGTTTTTT
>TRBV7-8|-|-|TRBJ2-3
CASSYGSNPALSTDTQYF
TGTGCCAGCAGCTACGGTAGTAATCCCGCCCTTAGCACAGATACGCAGTATTTT